This TCR beta chain was documented in a study of PD-1 blockade in classical Hodgkin lymphoma. Time point of the sample: cycle 4 day 1 (C4D1), after less than seven weeks of nivolumab. All patients experienced relapse after autologous stem cell transplantation, and brentuximab vedotin exposure was variable. Produced via immunoSEQ multiplex PCR; TCRdb's table is partial and in-frame only. The table records 30,000 or so clones, approximately 80% of them present only once. The CDR3 sequence is 15 residues long. With 9 bases clipped from V and 3 bases from J, the junction kept 11 bases outside the gene matches. Per the germline V gene, CDR1 is LNHDA and CDR2 is SQIVND (reference sequence). This clone was found once.

V usage is TRBV19 and J usage is TRBJ1-5; 7 bases map to TRBD1. The clonotype originates from a human donor with classical Hodgkin lymphoma. Source: peripheral blood mononuclear cells (PBMCs), taken before the fourth cycle of nivolumab. The CDR3 coding sequence is TGTGCCAGCACCCAACGGACAGGTCACAATCAGCCCCAGCATTTT. It is translated as CASTQRTGHNQPQHF.